This entry describes one TCR beta chain. There are 14 residues in the CDR3. V was clipped by 7 bases and J by 1 base, with 10 bases between them. Germline V CDR1 and CDR2: ENHRY, SYGVKD. The sample originates from a study of T cells after somatic rescue of genetic block. Assay used: immunoSEQ multiplex PCR; TCRdb lists only in-frame clones, some missing. The sample lists approximately 12,000 clones; 73% were seen once. The chain joins TRBV10-3 to TRBJ2-2, with D unresolved. Sequencing used peripheral blood mononuclear cells (PBMCs). The TCR originated in a boy younger than 18. As DNA, the CDR3 is TGTGCCATCACTGACCAGCAGAACACCGGGGAGCTGTTTTTT. This gives the protein CAITDQQNTGELFF.